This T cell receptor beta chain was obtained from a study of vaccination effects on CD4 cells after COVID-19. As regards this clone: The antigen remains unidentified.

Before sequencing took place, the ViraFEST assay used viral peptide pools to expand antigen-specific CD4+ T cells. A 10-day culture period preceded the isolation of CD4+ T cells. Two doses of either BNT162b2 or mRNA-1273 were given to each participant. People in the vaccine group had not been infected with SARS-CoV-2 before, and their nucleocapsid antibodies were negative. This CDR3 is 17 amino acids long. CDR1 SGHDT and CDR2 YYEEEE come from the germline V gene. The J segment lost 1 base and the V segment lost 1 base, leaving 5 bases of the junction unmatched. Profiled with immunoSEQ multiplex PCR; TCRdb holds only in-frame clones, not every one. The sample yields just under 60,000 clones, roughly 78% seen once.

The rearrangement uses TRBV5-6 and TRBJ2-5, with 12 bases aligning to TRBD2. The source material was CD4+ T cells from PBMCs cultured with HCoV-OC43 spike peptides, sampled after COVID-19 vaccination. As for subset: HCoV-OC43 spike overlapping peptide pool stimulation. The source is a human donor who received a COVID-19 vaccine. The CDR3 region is CASSLLAGGVAQETQYF. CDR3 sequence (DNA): TGTGCCAGCAGCTTGCTAGCGGGGGGGGTCGCCCAAGAGACCCAGTACTTC. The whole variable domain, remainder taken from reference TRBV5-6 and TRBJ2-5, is DAGVTQSPTHLIKTRGQQVTLRCSPKSGHDTVSWYQQALGQGPQFIFQYYEEEERQRGNFPDRFSGHQFPNYSSELNVNALLLGDSALYLCASSLLAGGVAQETQYFGPGTRLLVL.